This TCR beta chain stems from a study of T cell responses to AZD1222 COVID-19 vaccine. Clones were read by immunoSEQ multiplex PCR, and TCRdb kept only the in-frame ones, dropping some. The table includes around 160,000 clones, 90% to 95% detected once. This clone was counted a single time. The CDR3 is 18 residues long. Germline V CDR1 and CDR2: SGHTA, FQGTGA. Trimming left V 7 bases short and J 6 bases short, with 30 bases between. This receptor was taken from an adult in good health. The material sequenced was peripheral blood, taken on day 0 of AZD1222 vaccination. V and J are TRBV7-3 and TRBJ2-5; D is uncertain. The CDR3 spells CASNPSKSVIPPRKTQYF. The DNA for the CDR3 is TGTGCCAGCAACCCCTCCAAGTCAGTCATCCCGCCTCGGAAGACCCAGTACTTC.